This is a list of T cell receptor beta chains from one sample in a study of T cell changes during pregnancy in multiple sclerosis. The protocol was immunoSEQ multiplex PCR, while the TCRdb copy is restricted to in-frame clones and leaves out a portion. The sample comprises more than 85,000 clones, just over 90% of which are singletons, and approximately 1.2% rests with the top ten. The starting material was peripheral blood, obtained in the second trimester of pregnancy. The receptors stem from a female donor with multiple sclerosis, enrolled in a pregnancy study. The CDR3 runs from the conserved cysteine through the conserved F or W. Each record gives: V gene, clone size, J gene, D gene, CDR3 protein, CDR3 DNA. The D gene is left open where the match is weak. Only some rows state a clone size, as once, few, many or a class for expanded clones.

V gene: TRBV12-5
clone size: NA
J gene: TRBJ1-6
D gene: NA
CDR3 protein: CASGLKPSSYNSPLHF
CDR3 DNA: TGTGCTAGTGGTTTGAAGCCTAGCTCCTATAATTCACCCCTCCACTTT

V gene: TRBV6-1
clone size: NA
J gene: TRBJ2-1
D gene: TRBD2
CDR3 protein: CASSESSGGNNEQFF
CDR3 DNA: TGTGCCAGCAGTGAATCGAGCGGGGGGAACAATGAGCAGTTCTTC

V gene: TRBV10-2
clone size: NA
J gene: TRBJ2-7
D gene: NA
CDR3 protein: CASSNFRTDAYEQYF
CDR3 DNA: TGCGCCAGCAGTAATTTTAGGACAGACGCCTACGAGCAGTACTTC

V gene: TRBV5-1
clone size: NA
J gene: TRBJ2-1
D gene: TRBD2
CDR3 protein: CASSGTSGGYNEQFF
CDR3 DNA: TGCGCCAGCAGCGGGACTAGCGGGGGGTACAATGAGCAGTTCTTC

V gene: TRBV11-1
clone size: NA
J gene: TRBJ1-5
D gene: NA
CDR3 protein: CASSKNEDQPQHF
CDR3 DNA: TGTGCCAGCAGCAAGAACGAGGATCAGCCCCAGCATTTT

V gene: TRBV10-3
clone size: NA
J gene: TRBJ1-2
D gene: NA
CDR3 protein: CAISEDRLYGYTF
CDR3 DNA: TGTGCCATCAGTGAGGACAGGCTCTATGGCTACACCTTC

V gene: TRBV19
clone size: NA
J gene: TRBJ2-1
D gene: TRBD2
CDR3 protein: CASSISSGGEGEQFF
CDR3 DNA: TGTGCCAGTAGTATATCTAGCGGGGGTGAGGGTGAGCAGTTCTTC

V gene: TRBV19
clone size: NA
J gene: TRBJ2-7
D gene: TRBD1
CDR3 protein: CASSSRQGLGEQYF
CDR3 DNA: TGTGCCAGTAGTAGCAGACAGGGGTTAGGCGAGCAGTACTTC

V gene: TRBV7-2
clone size: NA
J gene: TRBJ1-1
D gene: TRBD1
CDR3 protein: CASSFLDRDTEAFF
CDR3 DNA: TGTGCCAGCAGCTTCCTTGACAGGGACACTGAAGCTTTCTTT

V gene: TRBV5-1
clone size: NA
J gene: TRBJ1-2
D gene: NA
CDR3 protein: CASSLVGGHGYTF
CDR3 DNA: TGCGCCAGCAGCTTGGTGGGAGGCCATGGCTACACCTTC

V gene: TRBV19
clone size: NA
J gene: TRBJ1-1
D gene: NA
CDR3 protein: CASSIGPNTEAFF
CDR3 DNA: TGTGCCAGTAGTATTGGCCCGAACACTGAAGCTTTCTTT

V gene: TRBV6-5
clone size: NA
J gene: TRBJ1-1
D gene: NA
CDR3 protein: CASSPGVSRAEAFF
CDR3 DNA: TGTGCCAGCAGCCCTGGTGTTTCGAGGGCTGAAGCTTTCTTT

V gene: TRBV5-5
clone size: NA
J gene: TRBJ1-2
D gene: NA
CDR3 protein: CASSLAPMRGVYGYTF
CDR3 DNA: TGTGCCAGCAGCTTGGCTCCAATGCGGGGGGTCTATGGCTACACCTTC

V gene: TRBV11-2
clone size: NA
J gene: TRBJ1-4
D gene: TRBD1
CDR3 protein: CASSFQTGRTNEKLFF
CDR3 DNA: TGTGCCAGCAGCTTTCAGACAGGGAGGACTAATGAAAAACTGTTTTTT

V gene: TRBV9
clone size: NA
J gene: TRBJ2-3
D gene: TRBD2
CDR3 protein: CASSPGLAKDTQYF
CDR3 DNA: TGTGCCAGCAGCCCAGGACTAGCGAAAGATACGCAGTATTTT

V gene: TRBV5-1
clone size: NA
J gene: TRBJ2-3
D gene: TRBD1
CDR3 protein: CASSIPGQVYTDTQYF
CDR3 DNA: TGCGCCAGCAGCATTCCGGGACAGGTATACACAGATACGCAGTATTTT

V gene: TRBV2
clone size: NA
J gene: TRBJ1-5
D gene: TRBD1
CDR3 protein: CASIRDRDQPQHF
CDR3 DNA: TGTGCCAGCATTAGGGACAGGGATCAGCCCCAGCATTTT

V gene: TRBV30
clone size: once
J gene: TRBJ1-5
D gene: NA
CDR3 protein: CAWSTPWADRINQPQHF
CDR3 DNA: TGTGCCTGGAGTACACCCTGGGCCGACAGGATCAATCAGCCCCAGCATTTT

V gene: TRBV4-2
clone size: NA
J gene: TRBJ2-3
D gene: TRBD2
CDR3 protein: CASSQAESGDLMNTDTQYF
CDR3 DNA: TGTGCCAGCAGCCAAGCGGAGAGCGGGGATCTTATGAACACAGATACGCAGTATTTT

V gene: TRBV11-1
clone size: many
J gene: TRBJ1-6
D gene: NA
CDR3 protein: CASSLAPGQNSPLHF
CDR3 DNA: TGTGCCAGCAGCTTAGCTCCGGGACAAAATTCACCCCTCCACTTT

V gene: TRBV7-9
clone size: NA
J gene: TRBJ2-7
D gene: NA
CDR3 protein: CASSFRTGSSYEQYF
CDR3 DNA: TGTGCCAGCAGCTTCCGGACTGGAAGCTCCTACGAGCAGTACTTC

V gene: TRBV2
clone size: NA
J gene: TRBJ2-3
D gene: NA
CDR3 protein: CASRDRSGTDTQYF
CDR3 DNA: TGTGCCAGCAGAGACAGGTCGGGGACAGATACGCAGTATTTT

V gene: TRBV29-1
clone size: NA
J gene: TRBJ1-1
D gene: NA
CDR3 protein: CSVWRGRAFF
CDR3 DNA: TGCAGCGTTTGGAGGGGCAGAGCTTTCTTT

V gene: TRBV5-5
clone size: NA
J gene: TRBJ1-3
D gene: NA
CDR3 protein: CASSKDSSGNTIYF
CDR3 DNA: TGTGCCAGCAGCAAAGACTCTTCTGGAAACACCATATATTTT

V gene: TRBV27
clone size: NA
J gene: TRBJ1-1
D gene: NA
CDR3 protein: CASSYMVRPNTEAFF
CDR3 DNA: TGTGCCAGCAGTTACATGGTGAGGCCCAACACTGAAGCTTTCTTT

V gene: TRBV27
clone size: NA
J gene: TRBJ2-5
D gene: TRBD1
CDR3 protein: CASSLTQGDREETQYF
CDR3 DNA: TGTGCCAGCAGTTTGACTCAAGGGGACAGGGAAGAGACCCAGTACTTC

V gene: TRBV7-9
clone size: NA
J gene: TRBJ2-1
D gene: TRBD2
CDR3 protein: CASSLEGGGPYNEQFF
CDR3 DNA: TGTGCCAGCAGCTTAGAAGGCGGGGGTCCCTACAATGAGCAGTTCTTC

V gene: TRBV19
clone size: NA
J gene: TRBJ2-6
D gene: NA
CDR3 protein: CASSIQGGSGANVLTF
CDR3 DNA: TGTGCCAGTAGTATACAAGGGGGCTCTGGGGCCAACGTCCTGACTTTC

V gene: TRBV6-5
clone size: NA
J gene: TRBJ1-1
D gene: NA
CDR3 protein: CASSSSTSGVTEAFF
CDR3 DNA: TGTGCCAGCAGTTCCTCGACCTCGGGGGTCACTGAAGCTTTCTTT

V gene: TRBV5-1
clone size: NA
J gene: TRBJ1-1
D gene: NA
CDR3 protein: CASSSQGPHTEAFF
CDR3 DNA: TGCGCCAGCAGCTCCCAGGGGCCCCACACTGAAGCTTTCTTT

V gene: TRBV14
clone size: NA
J gene: TRBJ2-2
D gene: TRBD1
CDR3 protein: CASSWVTGDTGELFF
CDR3 DNA: TGTGCCAGCAGCTGGGTGACAGGGGACACCGGGGAGCTGTTTTTT

V gene: TRBV6-5
clone size: NA
J gene: TRBJ1-2
D gene: TRBD1
CDR3 protein: CASRPPDRGYGYTF
CDR3 DNA: TGTGCCAGCAGACCCCCCGACAGGGGCTATGGCTACACCTTC

V gene: TRBV5-6
clone size: NA
J gene: TRBJ2-7
D gene: TRBD1
CDR3 protein: CASSLTGTGFYEQYF
CDR3 DNA: TGTGCCAGCAGCTTAACCGGGACAGGGTTCTACGAGCAGTACTTC

V gene: TRBV27
clone size: NA
J gene: TRBJ2-3
D gene: TRBD1
CDR3 protein: CASGTGVTQYF
CDR3 DNA: TGTGCCAGCGGGACAGGGGTAACGCAGTATTTT

V gene: TRBV5-1
clone size: NA
J gene: TRBJ1-1
D gene: NA
CDR3 protein: CASSPKRQDTEAFF
CDR3 DNA: TGCGCCAGCAGCCCGAAAAGACAGGACACTGAAGCTTTCTTT

V gene: TRBV5-6
clone size: NA
J gene: TRBJ2-7
D gene: TRBD1
CDR3 protein: CASSKRNRGSSYEQYF
CDR3 DNA: TGTGCCAGCAGCAAACGAAACAGGGGAAGCTCCTACGAGCAGTACTTC

V gene: TRBV5-1
clone size: NA
J gene: TRBJ2-2
D gene: NA
CDR3 protein: CASSTRTVYTGELFF
CDR3 DNA: TGCGCCAGCAGCACCAGGACAGTTTACACCGGGGAGCTGTTTTTT

V gene: TRBV19
clone size: few
J gene: TRBJ1-5
D gene: TRBD1
CDR3 protein: CASSIKTQGAYGNQPQHF
CDR3 DNA: TGTGCCAGTAGTATTAAGACACAGGGGGCTTACGGCAATCAGCCCCAGCATTTT

V gene: TRBV29-1
clone size: NA
J gene: TRBJ2-2
D gene: TRBD2
CDR3 protein: CSVAFSGRFPGELFF
CDR3 DNA: TGCAGCGTTGCCTTTAGCGGGAGGTTCCCCGGGGAGCTGTTTTTT

V gene: TRBV11-3
clone size: NA
J gene: TRBJ1-1
D gene: TRBD1
CDR3 protein: CASSQGQGWDTEAFF
CDR3 DNA: TGTGCCAGCAGCCAGGGACAGGGATGGGACACTGAAGCTTTCTTT

V gene: TRBV19
clone size: NA
J gene: TRBJ1-1
D gene: NA
CDR3 protein: CASSSTGNTEAFF
CDR3 DNA: TGTGCCAGTAGTTCGACAGGGAACACTGAAGCTTTCTTT

V gene: TRBV27
clone size: NA
J gene: TRBJ2-4
D gene: NA
CDR3 protein: CASSSRSLAKNIQYF
CDR3 DNA: TGTGCCAGCAGTTCAAGGAGCTTAGCCAAAAACATTCAGTACTTC

V gene: TRBV15
clone size: NA
J gene: TRBJ1-5
D gene: NA
CDR3 protein: CATSRSRNQPQHF
CDR3 DNA: TGTGCCACCAGCAGATCTCGGAATCAGCCCCAGCATTTT

V gene: TRBV7-2
clone size: few
J gene: TRBJ1-3
D gene: NA
CDR3 protein: CASSLGSSGNTIYF
CDR3 DNA: TGTGCCAGCAGCTTAGGCAGCTCTGGAAACACCATATATTTT

V gene: TRBV28
clone size: NA
J gene: TRBJ1-2
D gene: NA
CDR3 protein: CASRRPGGGYGYTF
CDR3 DNA: TGTGCCAGCAGACGACCGGGGGGAGGCTATGGCTACACCTTC

V gene: TRBV11-2
clone size: once
J gene: TRBJ2-1
D gene: NA
CDR3 protein: CASSLGTVSSYNEQFF
CDR3 DNA: TGTGCCAGCAGCTTAGGGACAGTGAGCTCCTACAATGAGCAGTTCTTC

V gene: TRBV2
clone size: NA
J gene: TRBJ2-3
D gene: NA
CDR3 protein: CASSEWAGGTLEADTQYF
CDR3 DNA: TGTGCCAGCAGTGAGTGGGCAGGAGGGACTCTGGAGGCAGATACGCAGTATTTT